This T cell receptor beta chain was recorded in a study of OX40 agonist ivuxolimab in advanced cancers. This CDR3 contains 15 residues. Unmatched junction bases numbered 7, after V lost 3 bases and J lost 10 bases. CDR1 is MNHEY, CDR2 SMNVEV, per germline (reference sequence). This table comes from immunoSEQ multiplex PCR, and its TCRdb copy is limited to in-frame clones, with some not included. The sample contains 65,000 to 95,000 clones, approximately 89% of which appear only once. The sequence came from an adult with an advanced solid tumor such as melanoma, head and neck, liver or kidney cancer. The genes are TRBV27 and TRBJ1-6; 9 bases agree with TRBD1. The specimen was CD4+ or CD8+ T cells sorted from blood, collected in a trial of the OX40 agonist ivuxolimab. CDR3: CASSFAGQGLSPLHF. In nucleotides, the CDR3 is TGTGCCAGCAGTTTCGCGGGACAGGGATTATCACCCCTCCACTTT.